The entry below describes one T cell receptor (beta chain). Trimming removed 1 base from V and 4 bases from J; junction bases left unmatched: 2. Germline V lookup: CDR1 SGHRS, CDR2 YFSETQ. There are 14 residues in the CDR3. Sequencing used immunoSEQ multiplex PCR; TCRdb keeps in-frame clones, though not all of them. The table shows fewer than 90,000 clones, with nearly 90% occurring only once. The data are from a study of control samples from healthy donors and cancer patients. The sample comprised blood. The V call is TRBV5-1, the J call TRBJ1-5; 7 nucleotides line up with TRBD1. The TCR originated in a woman aged 50 to 60 in good health. CDR3 loop: CASSLTGVNQPQHF. DNA for the CDR3: TGCGCCAGCAGCTTGACAGGGGTAAATCAGCCCCAGCATTTT.